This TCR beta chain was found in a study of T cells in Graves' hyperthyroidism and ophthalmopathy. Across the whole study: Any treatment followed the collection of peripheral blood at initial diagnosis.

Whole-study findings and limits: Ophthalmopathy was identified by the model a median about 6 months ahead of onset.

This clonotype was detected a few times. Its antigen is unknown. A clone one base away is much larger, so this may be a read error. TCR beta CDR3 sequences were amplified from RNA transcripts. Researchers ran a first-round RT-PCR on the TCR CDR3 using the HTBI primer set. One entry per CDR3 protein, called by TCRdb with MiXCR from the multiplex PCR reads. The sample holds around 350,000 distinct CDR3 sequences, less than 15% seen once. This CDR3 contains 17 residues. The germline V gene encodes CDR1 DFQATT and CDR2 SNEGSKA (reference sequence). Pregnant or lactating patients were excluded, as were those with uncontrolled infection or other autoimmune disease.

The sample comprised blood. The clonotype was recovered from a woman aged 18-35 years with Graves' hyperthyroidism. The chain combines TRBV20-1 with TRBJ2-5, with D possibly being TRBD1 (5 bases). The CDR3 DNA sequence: TGCAGTGCTAGAGATCTTAACAGGATCCCCAACCAAGAGGCCCAGTACTTC. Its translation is CSARDLNRIPNQEAQYF.